This T cell receptor (beta chain) appears in the sequencing data of a study of graft-versus-host responses after intestinal transplantation. By frequency in the sample, this clone is medium-sized. The repertoire was sequenced with immunoSEQ multiplex PCR; TCRdb's copy has only in-frame clones and lacks some. This table has 4,000 or so clones, approximately 30% appearing once. This CDR3 has 17 amino acids. Trimming pared 0 bases from V and 8 bases from J, leaving 23 bases between. The V gene's germline CDR1 is SGDLS and CDR2 YYNGEE. The input for sequencing was alloreactive CD4+ T cells from a mixed lymphocyte reaction culture, taken before transplantation. The subset: CFSE-low proliferating T cells sorted from roughly 6-day pre-transplant mixed lymphocyte reaction (GvH or HvG direction). This clonotype originated in a human patient who was an organ donor for intestinal transplantation. The chain combines TRBV9 with TRBJ1-2, with a possible D match to TRBD1 (6 bases). The CDR3, as DNA: TGTGCCAGCAGCGTAGTCGGGGGGGCTCCGGGGAGTACCGGCTACACCTTC. Protein: CASSVVGGAPGSTGYTF.